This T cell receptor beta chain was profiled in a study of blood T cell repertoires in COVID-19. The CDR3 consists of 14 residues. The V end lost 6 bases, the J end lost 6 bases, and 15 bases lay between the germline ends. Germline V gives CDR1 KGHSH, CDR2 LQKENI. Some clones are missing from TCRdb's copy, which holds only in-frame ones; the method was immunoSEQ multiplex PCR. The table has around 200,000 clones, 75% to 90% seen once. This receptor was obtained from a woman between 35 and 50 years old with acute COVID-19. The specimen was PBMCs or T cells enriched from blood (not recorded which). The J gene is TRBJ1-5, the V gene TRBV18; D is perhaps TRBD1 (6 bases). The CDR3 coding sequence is TGTGCCAGCTCTCCGGCGGGGGGCGGTCAGCCCCAGCATTTT. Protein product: CASSPAGGGQPQHF.